The source of this T cell receptor beta chain is a study of Ad26.COV2.S vaccination and SARS-CoV-2 variants. General study points: Measurements of TCR breadth and depth may have given underestimates of the total T cell responses.

Sample treatment: roughly 18 received Ad26.COV2.S at low or high dose, single or two shots; 5 received placebo; per-sample allocation not given. Sampling took place 63 days after the first vaccine or placebo injection. An Ad26 vector expressing Wuhan-strain SARS-CoV-2 spike served as the vaccine. Sequencing was performed with immunoSEQ multiplex PCR; in TCRdb, only in-frame clones are kept and a portion is missing. The sample includes around 250,000 clones, around nine tenths of them seen just once. On this clone: Antigen specificity is unknown.

The CDR3 has 15 amino acids. Germline values: CDR1 SGHNT, CDR2 YYREEE (reference sequence). V shed 4 bases and J 2 bases; nucleotides not matched to a gene: 3. V usage is TRBV5-4 and J usage is TRBJ2-3; the match to TRBD2 covers 11 bases. This specimen consisted of peripheral blood, obtained in a trial of Ad26.COV2.S vaccine versus placebo. The TCR was taken from a person aged 18-65 years who received the Ad26.COV2.S COVID-19 vaccine or a placebo. As DNA, the CDR3 is TGTGCCAGCAGCCAGGGACTAGCGGCCACAGATACGCAGTATTTT. It is translated as CASSQGLAATDTQYF.